This T cell receptor beta chain was identified during a study of T cell responses to AZD1222 COVID-19 vaccine. The CDR3 sequence is 12 residues long. Trimming shortened V by 7 bases and J by 0 bases, and 7 bases separated the two germline ends. Germline V gene lookup returns CDR1 MNHEY and CDR2 SVGAGI. TCRdb's copy holds only in-frame clones and misses some; the assay was immunoSEQ multiplex PCR. In the table there are 88,000 or so clones, 75% to 90% of which are singletons. Comments on this clone: Antigen specificity is unknown.

Notes on the study in general: Baseline serostatus was positive in only 5 to 7 AZD1222 recipients. Along spike, vaccine-associated CD4 TCRs were found throughout, with dominance at 160-218 and 743-854. Unmutated variant regions are reportedly the target of nearly half of TCRs that are spike-specific.

The chain has TRBV6-5 and TRBJ2-7; D not resolved. Specimen: peripheral blood, collected on day 0 of AZD1222 vaccination. This clonotype was sampled from an adult in good health. CDR3: CASNGPSYEQYF. The CDR3 coding sequence is TGTGCCAGCAACGGCCCCTCCTACGAGCAGTACTTC.